This T cell receptor beta chain stems from a study of cytomegalovirus exposure and HLA in healthy donors. After removal of 9 bases from V and 3 bases from J, the junction contained 7 bases not matched to a gene. This CDR3 has 13 residues. Germline values: CDR1 MNHNY, CDR2 SVGAGI (reference sequence). As regards this clone: Antigen unknown.

The PCR had 60 Vbeta and 13 Jbeta primers. Assay: immunoSEQ multiplex PCR; the TCRdb copy retains only in-frame clones and omits some. The sample yields fewer than 250,000 clones, about four fifths seen once. Study-level results: One cluster of highly shared sequence variants probably arose as a sequencing artifact. In a later analysis, TCR beta V- and J-gene trimming was associated with a missense DCLRE1C variant. Over 15,000 TCR beta sequences were associated with HLA alleles at 0.05 false discovery rate in a later analysis.

Sequenced input: PBMCs. The chain joins TRBV6-6 to TRBJ1-2, with 7 positions matching TRBD1. The TCR sequence derives from a young man in good health and CMV-seronegative. The CDR3 sequence is CASSPGTDYGYTF. The DNA for the CDR3 is TGTGCCAGTTCTCCCGGGACAGACTATGGCTACACCTTC.